In its sample, the clone carrying this T cell receptor beta chain was seen a few times. Clones were sequenced by immunoSEQ multiplex PCR, and TCRdb holds only the in-frame ones, with some missing. The sample lists 200,000 to 300,000 clones, over 75% seen once, with approximately 3.4% in the top ten. The data were taken from a study of blood T cell repertoires in COVID-19. Study-level background: Sites in the United States, Italy and Spain provided acute and convalescent COVID-19 samples. Nucleic acid was either cDNA or gDNA, and it came from T cells, B-cell-depleted T cells, or PBMCs.

V dropped 4 bases and J dropped 0; count of bases not matched to a gene: 6. The germline CDR1 and CDR2 sequences are SGHNT and YYREEE (reference sequence). This CDR3 comprises 16 residues. This chain joins TRBV5-4 and TRBJ2-2; 7 bases are shared with TRBD1. The material sequenced was PBMCs or T cells enriched from blood (not recorded which). The receptor's source is a woman between 35 and 50 years old who had been exposed to COVID-19. CDR3 in amino acids: CASSVNTGANTGELFF. The CDR3, as DNA: TGTGCCAGCAGCGTTAATACAGGGGCGAACACCGGGGAGCTGTTTTTT.